This T cell receptor (beta chain) was retrieved from a study of T cells in Graves' hyperthyroidism and ophthalmopathy. Looking at the study overall: Peripheral blood was collected at initial diagnosis, before any treatment.

The CDR3 regions of TCR beta were amplified from RNA transcripts. Initially, a first-round RT-PCR of the TCR CDR3 employed the HTBI primer set. Each CDR3 protein is one row after TCRdb ran MiXCR on the multiplex PCR reads. The sample contains about 600,000 distinct CDR3 sequences, 13% to 15% of which appear only once. CDR3 size: 16 residues. The V gene's germline CDR1 is MNHEY and CDR2 SMNVEV (reference sequence). Trimming removed 7 bases from V and 2 bases from J, with 20 bases in between. Ophthalmopathy patients had Clinical Activity Score at least 3, NOSPECS grade at least 4, duration under 3 months.

This sequence originates from a woman aged 18-35 years with Graves' ophthalmopathy. The sample consisted of blood. The V gene is TRBV27, the J gene TRBJ1-1, with D possibly being TRBD1 (6 bases). Written as DNA, the CDR3 is TGTGCCAGCACCAACCACAGGGCCCTAGGTAACACTGAAGCTTTCTTT. It is translated as CASTNHRALGNTEAFF.